This TCR beta chain was captured by sequencing in a study of cytomegalovirus exposure and HLA in healthy donors. In the case of this clone: Its antigen is still unknown.

The ends lost 8 bases at V and 7 bases at J; junction bases unmatched: 4. This CDR3 contains 14 residues. The germline CDR1 and CDR2 sequences are MNHEY and SMNVEV (reference sequence). General study results and limits: Researchers catalogued 150 or so TCR beta chains as cytomegalovirus-associated.

Profiled with immunoSEQ multiplex PCR; TCRdb holds only in-frame clones, not every one. The top ten clones hold 12% of a sample with 200,000 to 250,000 clones, roughly nine tenths of them seen once. This TCR derives from a young man in good health and CMV-seropositive. What was sequenced was PBMCs. The rearrangement joins TRBV27 to TRBJ2-1; 14 bases match TRBD2. The CDR3 sequence is CASSGLAGANEQFF. Here the CDR3 DNA reads TGTGCCAGCTCGGGACTAGCGGGAGCGAATGAGCAGTTCTTC.